The 17 T cell receptor beta chains in this list originate from one sample, sequenced in a study of sequential checkpoint blockade in melanoma (dated by TCRdb to the late 2010s). Library method: the immunoSEQ multiplex PCR assay. TCRdb limited this immuneACCESS table to in-frame rearrangements with V and J called. A share of clones is missing; checked studies link under half to unresolved V genes, and the rest is unexplained. The sample yields 32,000 or so clones; roughly 84% were counted once. Together, the top ten hold approximately 20% of the sample. The sample's treatment or condition label, decoded: randomized to nivolumab then ipilimumab (arm A) or the reverse (arm B). Specimen: CD8+ T cells sorted from blood (inferred from file names), collected from a patient given nivolumab and ipilimumab in sequence. The receptor set was obtained from a human donor with melanoma.

This chain uses TRBV2 with TRBJ1-2; 7 nucleotides match TRBD1. In germline, CDR1 is SNHLY, CDR2 FYNNEI. The CDR3 covers 12 residues. J gave up 3 bases and V 6 bases, and 1 base lay outside the gene matches. CDR3 nucleotide sequence: TGTGCCAGCAGAGGACAGGACTATGGCTACACCTTC. Its protein product is CASRGQDYGYTF.

The chain carries TRBV5-1 and TRBJ2-5, with D tentatively TRBD2 (6 bases). The DNA matches TRBJ2-7 better at its end, which makes the J call doubtful. The CDR3 spans 14 residues. Germline V gene data show CDR1 as SGHRS and CDR2 as YFSETQ. The CDR3 coding sequence is TGCGCCAGCAGCTTGGCAGGGACTGACTACGAGCAGTACTTC. This sequence encodes CASSLAGTDYEQYF.

This chain uses TRBV4-1 with TRBJ1-2; TRBD1 agrees at 7 bases. Per germline, CDR1 MGHRA and CDR2 YSYEKL. J lost 4 bases, V lost 0 bases, and 5 bases had no gene match. The CDR3 totals 15 residues. The CDR3, as DNA: TGCGCCAGCAGCCAAGACCGGGACAGAGTCTATGGCTACACCTTC. Translating gives CASSQDRDRVYGYTF.

V is TRBV30 and J is TRBJ2-7, with D possibly matching TRBD2 (6 bases). V dropped 2 bases and J dropped 7 bases, with 15 bases sitting between them. The length of the CDR3 is 13 residues. CDR1 GTSNPN and CDR2 SVGIG come from the germline V gene (reference sequence). The CDR3 DNA follows: TGTGCCTGGAGTCTAAGGCACGGGGGAGAGCAGTACTTC. It codes for CAWSLRHGGEQYF.

The CDR3 DNA reads as TGTGCCAGCAGCTTAGACGGCAGCGGGGGGCTCGTTGAGCAGTTCTTC. Its protein product is CASSLDGSGGLVEQFF. The rearrangement uses TRBV11-2 and TRBJ2-1, with 9 bases identical to TRBD2. CDR3 length: 16 residues. Trimming took 0 bases from V and 9 from J; bases not matched to a gene: 9. Germline lookup yields CDR1 SGHAT and CDR2 FQNNGV.

The DNA of the CDR3 is TGTGCCAGCAGTGCTGGCACAGATACTAGTGCCTACAATGAGCAGTTCTTC. Protein product: CASSAGTDTSAYNEQFF. The V and J genes are TRBV6-1 and TRBJ2-1; D might be TRBD2 (5 bases). V gave up 4 bases and J gave up 2 bases, with 18 bases separating them. Per the germline V gene, CDR1 is MNHNS and CDR2 is SASEGT. This CDR3 is 17 amino acids long.

In DNA, the CDR3 is TGCGCCAGCAGCTTCGGACCCGGGGAGACTGGTGAAGCTTTCTTT. This encodes CASSFGPGETGEAFF. V is TRBV5-1 and J is TRBJ1-1; D remains unclear. CDR1 is SGHRS and CDR2 is YFSETQ in the germline V gene. The CDR3 covers 15 residues. Between the trimmed V and J ends, which lost 2 bases and 7 bases, there was a span of 18 bases.

The rearrangement links TRBV5-1 to TRBJ2-2, with D perhaps matching TRBD2 (6 bases). CDR3 length: 15 residues. Germline V CDR1 and CDR2: SGHRS, YFSETQ. V lost 2 bases, J lost 5 bases, and 13 bases lay in between. The DNA of the CDR3 is TGCGCCAGCAGCTTCCAGACTAGTAAGACCGGGGAGCTGTTTTTT. Residues: CASSFQTSKTGELFF.

The genes are TRBV5-4 and TRBJ1-2, with D maybe TRBD1 (6 bases). This CDR3 region has 14 residues. The V gene's germline CDR1 is SGHNT and CDR2 YYREEE (reference sequence). V was cut by 5 bases and J by 6 bases, with 17 bases left in between. The CDR3 is CASSPTGYGDGYTF. CDR3 in DNA: TGTGCCAGCAGTCCTACAGGGTATGGGGATGGCTACACCTTC.

This sequence joins TRBV4-3 and TRBJ2-1; 9 bases agree with TRBD2. The CDR3 is made up of 17 amino acids. J lost 3 bases, V lost 0 bases, and 6 bases had no gene match. Germline V CDR1 and CDR2: LGHNA, YSLEER. The CDR3 coding sequence is TGCGCCAGCAGCCAAGATGGGGCTAGCGGGGTCTACAATGAGCAGTTCTTC. Translated, it gives CASSQDGASGVYNEQFF.

V usage is TRBV7-8 and J usage is TRBJ2-7; TRBD1 aligns across 7 bases. Germline lookup yields CDR1 SGHVS and CDR2 FQNEAQ. V gave up 10 bases and J gave up 6 bases; unmatched junction bases: 9. The CDR3 is 12 amino acids. The CDR3 DNA follows: TGTGCCACGGAACAGGGGATAGGCGAGCAGTACTTC. Amino acids: CATEQGIGEQYF.

The chain joins TRBV25-1 to TRBJ1-2, with D tentatively TRBD1 (6 bases). Trimming pared 7 bases from V and 2 bases from J, leaving 11 bases between. There are 13 residues in the CDR3. Germline values: CDR1 MGHDK, CDR2 SYGVNS. CDR3 protein: CASKAGQNYGYTF. Here the CDR3 DNA reads TGTGCCAGCAAGGCCGGACAGAACTATGGCTACACCTTC.

This rearrangement joins TRBV5-5 to TRBJ1-2; D ambiguous. V lost 0 bases and J lost 2, with 11 bases in between. The CDR3 spans 15 residues. Germline-derived CDR1 and CDR2 are SGHKS and YYEKEE (reference sequence). The CDR3 DNA follows: TGTGCCAGCAGCTTGGTATTGGCAGTAAACTATGGCTACACCTTC. Translated: CASSLVLAVNYGYTF.

The chain combines TRBV27 with TRBJ2-1; 7 nucleotides align to TRBD2. In germline, CDR1 is MNHEY, CDR2 SMNVEV (reference sequence). Unmatched junction bases numbered 12, after V lost 6 bases and J lost 7 bases. The CDR3 is 15 amino acids. This CDR3 is CASRVYGTGGNEQFF. CDR3 coding DNA: TGTGCCAGCAGGGTCTACGGGACCGGGGGGAATGAGCAGTTCTTC.

Concerning this clone: The sample contains more than one DNA sequence encoding this CDR3. The rearrangement uses TRBV9 and TRBJ1-1; no reliable D call. V lost 0 bases and J 3 bases, leaving 6 bases between the germline ends. In germline, CDR1 is SGDLS, CDR2 YYNGEE. The CDR3 runs 13 residues. CDR3 residues: CASSVGGYTEAFF. The CDR3 DNA follows: TGTGCCAGCAGCGTAGGAGGGTACACTGAAGCTTTCTTT.

The rearrangement links TRBV2 to TRBJ1-1, with 8 bases lining up with TRBD1. The CDR3 consists of 16 residues. V shed 5 bases, J shed 5 bases, and the junction held 13 bases outside the gene matches. CDR1 is SNHLY and CDR2 is FYNNEI in the germline V gene. CDR3 residues: CASSIRRDRGLTEAFF. In DNA, the CDR3 is TGTGCCAGCAGTATTCGACGTGACAGGGGCCTGACTGAAGCTTTCTTT.

The genes are TRBV4-3 and TRBJ2-1; 11 bases line up with TRBD2. The trim removed 3 bases at V and 5 bases at J, leaving 9 bases unmatched. This CDR3 has 17 residues. Germline-derived CDR1 and CDR2 are LGHNA and YSLEER. The CDR3 sequence is CASSHRLAGGTNNEQFF. The CDR3 DNA follows: TGCGCCAGCAGCCACCGTTTAGCGGGGGGGACGAACAATGAGCAGTTCTTC.